A single sample is the source of the 14 T cell receptor beta chains below, sequenced in a study of OX40 agonist ivuxolimab in advanced cancers. Method: immunoSEQ multiplex PCR; TCRdb's copy keeps in-frame clones and lacks some. The data show approximately 35,000 clones, with 92% seen just once and 30% to 40% held by the top ten. The source was CD4+ or CD8+ T cells sorted from blood, collected in a trial of the OX40 agonist ivuxolimab. The receptor set was obtained from an adult with an advanced solid tumor such as melanoma, head and neck, liver or kidney cancer.

The J gene is TRBJ1-1, the V gene TRBV6-5; D is undetermined. Germline CDR1 and CDR2: MNHEY and SVGAGI. The V end was cut by 2 bases, the J end by 1 base, with 14 bases between. The length of the CDR3 is 16 residues. The CDR3 sequence: CASSYTERGENTEAFF. Here the CDR3 DNA reads TGTGCCAGCAGTTACACTGAACGTGGAGAGAACACTGAAGCTTTCTTT.

The rearrangement links TRBV4-3 to TRBJ2-1; D is unresolved. Trimming took off 3 bases at V and 5 bases at J, with 23 bases between the two ends. CDR3 size: 18 residues. Germline loops: CDR1 LGHNA, CDR2 YSLEER. The CDR3 DNA reads TGCGCCAGCAGCCAGGGGAACTATATCTTGGCCGCGGACAATGAGCAGTTCTTC. Translating gives CASSQGNYILAADNEQFF.

This clone was seen only once. The CDR3 DNA reads TGCGCCAGCAGTCAAGCGGGAGGAAACATTCAGTACTTC. The encoded protein is CASSQAGGNIQYF. The V gene is TRBV23-1, the J gene TRBJ2-4, with 8 bases aligning to TRBD2. TRBV23-1 is flagged as an ORF with uncertain function. Losses at the gene ends were 2 bases for V and 6 bases for J; bases not matched to a gene: 0. The length of the CDR3 is 13 residues.

The chain carries TRBV7-8 and TRBJ2-3; TRBD2 matches at 8 bases. V lost 1 base to trimming and J lost 5 bases; unmatched junction nucleotides: 5. CDR3 size: 15 residues. CDR1 is SGHVS and CDR2 is FQNEAQ in the germline V gene. CDR3 residues: CASSLGREGQDTQYF. The CDR3 DNA reads TGTGCCAGCAGCTTAGGACGGGAGGGCCAAGATACGCAGTATTTT.

The chain recombines TRBV14 with TRBJ2-5; TRBD1 or TRBD2 may be the D gene (5 bases each). The germline V and J ends were trimmed by 4 bases and 3 bases, with 18 bases remaining between them. The CDR3 extends over 16 amino acids. Germline V CDR1 and CDR2: SGHDN, FVKESK. The CDR3 spells CASSPDSLEGKETQYF. The CDR3 DNA follows: TGTGCCAGCAGCCCCGACAGCTTAGAGGGGAAAGAGACCCAGTACTTC.

J is TRBJ1-5 and V is TRBV7-8; D gene ambiguous. Trimming pared 3 bases from V and 7 bases from J, leaving 13 bases between. The CDR3 covers 14 residues. Germline V gene sequence: CDR1 SGHVS, CDR2 FQNEAQ. This CDR3 is CASSLGYLGQPQHF. DNA for the CDR3: TGTGCCAGCAGCTTGGGGTACCTGGGGCAGCCCCAGCATTTT.

The CDR3 DNA is TGCGCCAGCAGCCAATTCGGGACGCTACGCGGGGATTCCCTCCACTTT. Translation: CASSQFGTLRGDSLHF. The chain links TRBV4-3 to TRBJ1-6, with D possibly being TRBD1 (5 bases). V lost 2 bases and J lost 14, with 22 bases in between. Germline V gene data show CDR1 as LGHNA and CDR2 as YSLEER. This CDR3 comprises 16 residues.

V and J are TRBV7-6 and TRBJ1-2; 10 bases match TRBD1. Per the germline V gene, CDR1 is SGHVS and CDR2 is FNYEAQ. Trimming removed 1 base from V and 9 bases from J; junction bases left unmatched: 14. The CDR3 covers 17 residues. The CDR3 DNA reads TGTGCCAGCAGCTTAGGGGACAGGGGTTTGTTGGAAGGGAGCTACACCTTC. Its protein is CASSLGDRGLLEGSYTF. Together with reference TRBV7-6 and TRBJ1-2, the CDR3 gives the full variable domain: GAGVSQSPRYKVTKRGQDVALRCDPISGHVSLYWYRQALGQGPEFLTYFNYEAQQDKSGLPNDRFSAERPEGSISTLTIQRTEQRDSAMYRCASSLGDRGLLEGSYTFGSGTRLTVV.

The chain employs TRBV7-2 and TRBJ2-7, with a weak D call TRBD1 (6 bases). The CDR3 runs 14 residues. Germline V lookup: CDR1 SGHTA, CDR2 FQGNSA. The germline V and J ends were trimmed by 4 bases and 3 bases, with 13 bases remaining between them. In nucleotides, the CDR3 is TGTGCCAGCAGCTGGGGACACCAAGGCTACGAGCAGTACTTC. This gives the protein CASSWGHQGYEQYF.

This chain links TRBV6-5 with TRBJ2-1, with D unresolved. The germline V and J ends were trimmed by 5 bases and 1 base, with 3 bases remaining between them. CDR1 MNHEY and CDR2 SVGAGI come from the germline V gene. This CDR3 is built from 12 residues. The CDR3 nucleotides read TGTGCCAGCAGTACGTCCTACAATGAGCAGTTCTTC. Protein: CASSTSYNEQFF.

This chain joins TRBV27 and TRBJ2-1; TRBD2 agrees at 7 bases. The J segment lost 4 bases and the V segment lost 6 bases, leaving 12 bases of the junction unmatched. The CDR3 runs to 16 residues. Germline assignment: CDR1 MNHEY and CDR2 SMNVEV (reference sequence). In DNA, the CDR3 is TGTGCCAGCAGCCGACCAACTAGCGCGATTTACAATGAGCAGTTCTTC. Translated, it gives CASSRPTSAIYNEQFF.

This chain joins TRBV9 and TRBJ2-7, with D uncertain. Deletions cut 0 bases from V and 0 bases from J, with 10 bases between. CDR1 and CDR2 (germline): SGDLS, YYNGEE. The CDR3 is made up of 15 amino acids. CDR3 sequence reads: CASSVGSQHSYEQYF. Here the CDR3 DNA reads TGTGCCAGCAGCGTAGGGTCCCAGCACTCCTACGAGCAGTACTTC.

As regards this clone: Here the CDR3 omits its conserved ending phenylalanine or tryptophan, so a read error is the likely source. The rearrangement joins TRBV5-1 to TRBJ1-2; D is ambiguous. This CDR3 spans 12 amino acids. CDR1 and CDR2 (germline): SGHRS, YFSETQ. With 0 bases removed from V and 7 bases from J, the gap between germline ends came to 7 bases. CDR3 nucleotides: TGCGCCAGCAGCTTGGGAAGCAGTGGCTACACCCTC. It yields the protein CASSLGSSGYTL.

The gene calls are TRBV5-7 and TRBJ1-1; TRBD1 agrees at 7 bases. TRBV5-7 is designated an ORF whose function remains uncertain. J was trimmed by 4 bases and V by 4 bases; bases with no gene match: 10. The CDR3 sequence is 15 residues long. CDR3 amino acids: CASSPYRGVSTEAFF. CDR3 in DNA: TGTGCCAGCAGCCCATACAGGGGAGTGAGCACTGAAGCTTTCTTT.